This T cell receptor beta chain was recovered during a study of CD4 T cells in relation to SARS-CoV-2 and coronaviruses. Background on the study: PBMCs were cultured with antigen for roughly 10 days before TCR beta sequencing.

This table comes from immunoSEQ multiplex PCR, and its TCRdb copy is limited to in-frame clones, with some not included. Among about 37,000 clones listed, roughly 84% were seen once. Germline lookup yields CDR1 SGHNT and CDR2 YENEEA. V dropped 5 bases and J dropped 5; count of bases not matched to a gene: 5. The CDR3 totals 16 residues. To note about this clone: Its antigen is currently unknown.

The J gene is TRBJ2-1, the V gene TRBV11-3; 14 positions agree with TRBD2. Sequencing input: naive CD4+ T cells from PBMCs, cultured in vitro. Subset: naive CD4+ T cells isolated by negative enrichment. This receptor was taken from an adult with COVID-19. For the CDR3, the DNA is TGTGCCAGCAGCCCGACTAGCGGGAGGGCACACAATGAGCAGTTCTTC. It encodes CASSPTSGRAHNEQFF.